The clone carrying this T cell receptor beta chain was seen a single time. The CDR3 runs to 14 residues. The germline CDR1 and CDR2 sequences are SGHNT and YYREEE (reference sequence). Trimming cost V 3 bases and J 6 bases, with 13 bases left between them. This specimen comes from a study of blood T cell repertoires in COVID-19. The method was immunoSEQ multiplex PCR; TCRdb's version includes in-frame clones alone and lacks a portion of them. This table holds 34,000 or so clones, roughly 88% found once. V usage is TRBV5-4 and J usage is TRBJ2-1, with D perhaps matching TRBD1 (5 bases). This clonotype was obtained from a man in his sixties with active COVID-19. The material sequenced was peripheral blood. The chain's CDR3 is CASSSRFDSNEQFF. For the CDR3, the DNA is TGTGCCAGCAGCTCGCGTTTTGACAGCAATGAGCAGTTCTTC. Drawing the rest from reference TRBV5-4 and TRBJ2-1, the complete variable domain is ETGVTQSPTHLIKTRGQQVTLRCSSQSGHNTVSWYQQALGQGPQFIFQYYREEENGRGNFPPRFSGLQFPNYSSELNVNALELDDSALYLCASSSRFDSNEQFFGPGTRLTVL.